The present entry profiles one TCR beta chain with its context. Some clones are missing from TCRdb's copy, which holds only in-frame ones; the method was immunoSEQ multiplex PCR. The sample has fewer than 250,000 clones, 80% to 95% seen once. The sample is drawn from a study of blood T cell repertoires in COVID-19. The germline gives CDR1 LNHDA, CDR2 SQIVND (reference sequence). V trimming: 1 base; J trimming: 0 bases; junction bases outside the gene matches: 5. This CDR3 region has 18 residues. Material for sequencing was peripheral blood. This receptor was obtained from a man between 60 and 75 years old with COVID-19, enrolled during active disease. The J gene is TRBJ2-6, the V gene TRBV19; the match to TRBD1 covers 8 bases. The chain's CDR3 is CASSIGRTGPSGANVLTF. The DNA of the CDR3 is TGTGCCAGTAGTATAGGCCGGACAGGGCCCTCTGGGGCCAACGTCCTGACTTTC.